These 2 T cell receptor beta chains were sequenced from one sample in a study of Ad26.COV2.S vaccination and SARS-CoV-2 variants. Some clones are missing from TCRdb's copy, which holds only in-frame ones; the method was immunoSEQ multiplex PCR. Found here are about 470,000 clones, less than 95% of them singletons; the top ten hold around 4.2%. Treatment given: about 20 received Ad26.COV2.S at low or high dose, single or two shots; roughly five received placebo; per-sample allocation not given. Material that was analyzed had been drawn on day 63 after the first vaccine or placebo injection. The sample was peripheral blood, taken in a trial of Ad26.COV2.S vaccine versus placebo. The origin of the receptors is a person between 18 and 65 years old who received the Ad26.COV2.S COVID-19 vaccine or a placebo.

The chain has TRBV12-3 or TRBV12-4 and TRBJ2-7, with D possibly being TRBD2 (5 bases). V dropped 5 bases and J dropped 7 bases, with 15 bases sitting between them. The CDR3 contains 13 residues. The CDR3 spells CASSGRPGWEQYF. The CDR3 DNA reads as TGTGCCAGCAGTGGACGTCCGGGGTGGGAGCAGTACTTC.

The genes are TRBV18 and TRBJ1-2, with TRBD1 as a possible D gene (5 bases). V lost 5 bases to trimming and J lost 1 base, with 11 bases between them. The CDR3 runs 14 residues. Germline V gene lookup returns CDR1 KGHSH and CDR2 LQKENI. The CDR3 sequence: CASSTSGLNYGYTF. The CDR3 nucleotides are TGTGCCAGCTCAACATCGGGACTTAACTATGGCTACACCTTC.